In its sample, the clone carrying this T cell receptor (beta chain) was seen many times. What it binds is not known. Trimming pared 1 base from V and 2 bases from J, leaving 6 bases between. Germline V gene lookup returns CDR1 DFQATT and CDR2 SNEGSKA (reference sequence). CDR3 length: 12 residues. The sample comes from a study of metastatic and nonmetastatic thyroid tumors. As for the study in general: Repertoires from blood and tumor or nodule tissue of malignant and benign thyroid patients were compared. Findings of the study overall: Benign nodules were reported to have significantly lower TCR beta diversity than malignant thyroid tumors, in blood and tumor.

How the authors handled the data: A papillary thyroid cancer distant-metastasis classifier was built from CDR3 differences across clinicopathological groups. TCRdb re-analyzed the PCR reads through MiXCR. TCRdb assigned the V and J calls; the authors' analysis was not used. There are about 70,000 clones in the sample; around 18% occur only once, and around 13% lies in the top ten. No patient had received any treatment before thyroid surgery. Sequenced input: blood. The J gene is TRBJ2-7, the V gene TRBV20-1; D not certain. The receptor comes from a female donor with papillary thyroid cancer or a benign thyroid nodule (not recorded which). Some clones in this sample may be carry-over from other donors' samples. CDR3 loop: CSARGITYEQYF. CDR3 nucleotide sequence: TGCAGTGCTAGAGGCATAACCTACGAGCAGTACTTC.